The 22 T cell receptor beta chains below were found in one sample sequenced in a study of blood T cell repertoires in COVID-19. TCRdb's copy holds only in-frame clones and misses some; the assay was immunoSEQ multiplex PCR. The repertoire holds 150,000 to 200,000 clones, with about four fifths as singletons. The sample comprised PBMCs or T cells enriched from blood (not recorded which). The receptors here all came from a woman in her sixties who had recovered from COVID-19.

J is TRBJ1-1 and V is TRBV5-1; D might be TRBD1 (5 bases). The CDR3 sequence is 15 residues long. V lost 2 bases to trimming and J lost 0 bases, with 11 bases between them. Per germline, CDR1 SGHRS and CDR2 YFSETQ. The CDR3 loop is CASSFLAGLNTEAFF. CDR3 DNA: TGCGCCAGCAGCTTCCTGGCAGGGCTGAACACTGAAGCTTTCTTT.

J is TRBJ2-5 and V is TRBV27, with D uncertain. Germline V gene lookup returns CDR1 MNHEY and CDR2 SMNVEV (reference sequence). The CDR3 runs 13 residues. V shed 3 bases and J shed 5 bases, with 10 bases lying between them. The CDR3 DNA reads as TGTGCCAGCAGTTTGTTCTGGGCTGAGACCCAGTACTTC. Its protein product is CASSLFWAETQYF.

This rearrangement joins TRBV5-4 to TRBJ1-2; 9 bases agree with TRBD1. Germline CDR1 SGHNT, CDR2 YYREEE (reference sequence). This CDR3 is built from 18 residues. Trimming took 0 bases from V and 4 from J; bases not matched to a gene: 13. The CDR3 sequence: CASSLGLTTKQGAYGYTF. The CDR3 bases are TGTGCCAGCAGCTTGGGGTTGACGACTAAACAGGGGGCCTATGGCTACACCTTC.

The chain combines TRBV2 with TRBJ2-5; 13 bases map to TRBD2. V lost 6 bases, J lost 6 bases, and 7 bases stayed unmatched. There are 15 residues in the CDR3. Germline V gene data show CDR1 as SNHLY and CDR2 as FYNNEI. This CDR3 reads CASRTTSGGEQTQYF. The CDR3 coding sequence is TGTGCCAGCAGGACCACTAGCGGGGGGGAGCAGACCCAGTACTTC.

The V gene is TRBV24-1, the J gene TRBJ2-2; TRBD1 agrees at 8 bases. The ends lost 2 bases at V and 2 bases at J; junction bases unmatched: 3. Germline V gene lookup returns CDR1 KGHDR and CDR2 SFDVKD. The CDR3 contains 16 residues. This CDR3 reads CATSDYGTGNTGELFF. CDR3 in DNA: TGTGCCACCAGTGATTACGGGACAGGCAACACCGGGGAGCTGTTTTTT.

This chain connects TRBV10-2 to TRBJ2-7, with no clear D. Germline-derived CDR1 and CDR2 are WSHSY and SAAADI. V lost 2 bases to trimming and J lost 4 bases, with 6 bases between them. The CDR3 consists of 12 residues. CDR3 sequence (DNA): TGCGCCAGCAGTGAGGCGCTTTACGAGCAGTACTTC. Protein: CASSEALYEQYF.

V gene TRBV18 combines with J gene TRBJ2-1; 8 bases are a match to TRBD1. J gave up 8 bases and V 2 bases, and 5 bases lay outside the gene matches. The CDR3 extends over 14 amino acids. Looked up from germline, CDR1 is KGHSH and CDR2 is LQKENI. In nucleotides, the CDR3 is TGTGCCAGCTCACCATCAGGCAGGGGGCATGAGCAGTTCTTC. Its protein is CASSPSGRGHEQFF.

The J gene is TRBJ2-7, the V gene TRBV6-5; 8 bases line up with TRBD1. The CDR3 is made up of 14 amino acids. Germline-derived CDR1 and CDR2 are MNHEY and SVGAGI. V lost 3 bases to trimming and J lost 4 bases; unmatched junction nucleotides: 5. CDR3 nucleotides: TGTGCCAGCAGTTATGGACAGGGCTATTACGAGCAGTACTTC. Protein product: CASSYGQGYYEQYF.

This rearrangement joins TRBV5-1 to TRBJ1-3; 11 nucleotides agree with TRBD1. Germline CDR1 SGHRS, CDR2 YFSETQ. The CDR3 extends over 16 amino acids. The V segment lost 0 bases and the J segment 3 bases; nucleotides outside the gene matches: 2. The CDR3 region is CASSLGTGGDGNTIYF. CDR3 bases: TGCGCCAGCAGCTTGGGGACAGGGGGCGATGGAAACACCATATATTTT.

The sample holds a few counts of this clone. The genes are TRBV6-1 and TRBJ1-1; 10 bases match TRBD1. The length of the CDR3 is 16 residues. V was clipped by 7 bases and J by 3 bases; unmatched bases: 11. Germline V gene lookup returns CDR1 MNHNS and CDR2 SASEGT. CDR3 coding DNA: TGTGCCAGCAATGACAGGGGGCGAGGGACGGACACTGAAGCTTTCTTT. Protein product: CASNDRGRGTDTEAFF.

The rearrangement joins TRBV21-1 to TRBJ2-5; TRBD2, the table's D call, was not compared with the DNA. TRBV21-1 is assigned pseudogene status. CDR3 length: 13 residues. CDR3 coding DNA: TGTGCCAGCAGCATTCCGGGTCAAGAGACCCAGTACTTC. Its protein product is CASSIPGQETQYF.

The CDR3 DNA follows: TGCAGCGTTGCGGCAGGAACCTACAATGAGCAGTTCTTC. It translates to CSVAAGTYNEQFF. The chain carries TRBV29-1 and TRBJ2-1, with no clear D. V lost 4 bases to trimming and J lost 2 bases, with 9 bases between them. CDR1 is SQVTM and CDR2 is ANQGSEA in the germline V gene. CDR3 size: 13 residues.

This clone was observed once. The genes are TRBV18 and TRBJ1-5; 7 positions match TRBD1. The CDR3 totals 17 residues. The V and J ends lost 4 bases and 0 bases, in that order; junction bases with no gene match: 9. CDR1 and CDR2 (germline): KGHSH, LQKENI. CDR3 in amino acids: CASSLYGQVYSNQPQHF. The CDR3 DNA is TGTGCCAGCTCACTATATGGACAGGTTTATAGCAATCAGCCCCAGCATTTT.

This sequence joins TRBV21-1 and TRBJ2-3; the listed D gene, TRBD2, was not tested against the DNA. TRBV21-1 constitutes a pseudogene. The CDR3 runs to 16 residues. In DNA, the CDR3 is TGTGCCAGCAGCAAAGAGGCCGGGACTTGCCAGGATACGCAGTATTTT. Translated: CASSKEAGTCQDTQYF.

The CDR3 sequence is CASSPSGTGRIDEKLFF. The CDR3 region has the DNA TGCGCCAGCAGCCCCTCCGGGACAGGGAGGATAGACGAAAAACTGTTTTTT. The V gene is TRBV5-1, the J gene TRBJ1-4, with TRBD1 identical over 9 bases. CDR1 and CDR2 from the germline V gene are SGHRS and YFSETQ. Trimming removed 4 bases from V and 8 bases from J; junction bases left unmatched: 15. The CDR3 is 17 amino acids.

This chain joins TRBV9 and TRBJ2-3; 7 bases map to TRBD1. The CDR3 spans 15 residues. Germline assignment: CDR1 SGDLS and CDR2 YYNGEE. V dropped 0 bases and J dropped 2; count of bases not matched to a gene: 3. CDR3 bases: TGTGCCAGCAGCGTAGGGGGACAGATCACAGATACGCAGTATTTT. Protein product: CASSVGGQITDTQYF. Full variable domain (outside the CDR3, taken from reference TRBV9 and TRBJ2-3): DSGVTQTPKHLITATGQRVTLRCSPRSGDLSVYWYQQSLDQGLQFLIQYYNGEERAKGNILERFSAQQFPDLHSELNLSSLELGDSALYFCASSVGGQITDTQYFGPGTRLTVL.

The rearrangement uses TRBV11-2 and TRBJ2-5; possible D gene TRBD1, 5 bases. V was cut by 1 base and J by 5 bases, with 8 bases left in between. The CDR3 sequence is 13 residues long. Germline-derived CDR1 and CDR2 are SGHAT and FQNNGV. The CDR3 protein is CASSLAGAETQYF. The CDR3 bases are TGTGCCAGCAGCTTAGCTGGGGCGGAGACCCAGTACTTC.

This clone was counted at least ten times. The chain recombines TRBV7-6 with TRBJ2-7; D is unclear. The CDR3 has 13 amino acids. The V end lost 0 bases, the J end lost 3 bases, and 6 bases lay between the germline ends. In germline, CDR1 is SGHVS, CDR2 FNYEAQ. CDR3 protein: CASSLASDYEQYF. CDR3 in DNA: TGTGCCAGCAGCTTAGCGTCAGACTACGAGCAGTACTTC.

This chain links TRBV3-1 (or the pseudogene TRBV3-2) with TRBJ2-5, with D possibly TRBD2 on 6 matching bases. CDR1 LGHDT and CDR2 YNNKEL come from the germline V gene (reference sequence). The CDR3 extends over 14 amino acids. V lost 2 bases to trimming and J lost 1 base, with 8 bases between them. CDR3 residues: CASSQRTTQETQYF. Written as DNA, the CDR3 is TGTGCCAGCAGCCAACGGACTACCCAAGAGACCCAGTACTTC.

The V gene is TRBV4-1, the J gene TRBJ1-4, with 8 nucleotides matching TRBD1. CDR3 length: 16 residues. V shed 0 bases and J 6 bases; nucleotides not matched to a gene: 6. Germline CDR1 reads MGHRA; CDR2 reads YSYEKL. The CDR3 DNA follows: TGCGCCAGCAGCCAAGATCCGACAGGGGCCGATGAAAAACTGTTTTTT. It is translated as CASSQDPTGADEKLFF.

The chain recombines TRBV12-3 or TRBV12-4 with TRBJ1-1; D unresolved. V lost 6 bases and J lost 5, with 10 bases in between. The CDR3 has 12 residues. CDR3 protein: CASSLSRTEAFF. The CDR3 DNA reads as TGTGCCAGCAGCTTATCGAGGACTGAAGCTTTCTTT.

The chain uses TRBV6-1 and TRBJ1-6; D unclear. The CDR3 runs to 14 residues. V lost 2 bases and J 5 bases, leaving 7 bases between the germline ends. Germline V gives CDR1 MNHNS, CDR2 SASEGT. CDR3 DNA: TGTGCCAGCAGTGAACCAGTGAATAATTCACCCCTCCACTTT. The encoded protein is CASSEPVNNSPLHF.